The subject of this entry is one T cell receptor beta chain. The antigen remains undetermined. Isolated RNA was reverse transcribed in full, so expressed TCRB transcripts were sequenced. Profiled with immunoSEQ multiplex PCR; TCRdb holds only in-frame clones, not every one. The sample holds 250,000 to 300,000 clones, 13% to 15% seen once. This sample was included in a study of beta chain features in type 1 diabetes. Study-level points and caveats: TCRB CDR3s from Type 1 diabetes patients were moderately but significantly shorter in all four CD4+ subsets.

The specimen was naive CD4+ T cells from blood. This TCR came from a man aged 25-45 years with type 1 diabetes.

CDR3 residues: CASSRRQGAAYEQYF. The CDR3 bases are TGCGCCAGCAGCCGAAGACAGGGGGCCGCCTACGAGCAGTACTTC. The V and J genes are TRBV4-3 and TRBJ2-7; 10 nucleotides agree with TRBD1. This CDR3 comprises 15 residues. V was clipped by 4 bases and J by 2 bases; unmatched bases: 5. In germline, CDR1 is LGHNA, CDR2 YSLEER.